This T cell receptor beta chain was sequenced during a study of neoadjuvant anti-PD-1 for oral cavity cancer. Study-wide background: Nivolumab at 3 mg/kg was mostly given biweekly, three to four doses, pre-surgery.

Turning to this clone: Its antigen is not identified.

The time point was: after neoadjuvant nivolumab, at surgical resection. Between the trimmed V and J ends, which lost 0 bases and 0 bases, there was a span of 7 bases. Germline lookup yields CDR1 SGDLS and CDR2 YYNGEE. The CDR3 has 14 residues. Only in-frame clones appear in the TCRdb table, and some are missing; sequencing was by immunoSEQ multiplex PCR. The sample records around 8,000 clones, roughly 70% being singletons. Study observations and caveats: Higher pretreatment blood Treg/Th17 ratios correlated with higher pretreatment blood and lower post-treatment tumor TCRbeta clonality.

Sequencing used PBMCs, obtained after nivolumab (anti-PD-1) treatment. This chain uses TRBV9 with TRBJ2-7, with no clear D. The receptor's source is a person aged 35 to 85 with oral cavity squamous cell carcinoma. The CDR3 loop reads CASSVGRRSYEQYF. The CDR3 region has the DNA TGTGCCAGCAGCGTAGGCAGACGCTCCTACGAGCAGTACTTC.